This T cell receptor beta chain was documented in a study of beta chain features in type 1 diabetes. Each population that was sorted was more than 95% pure. The V segment lost 8 bases and the J segment 3 bases; nucleotides outside the gene matches: 6. The CDR3 extends over 13 amino acids. Germline values: CDR1 MDHEN, CDR2 SYDVKM. In its sample, this clone was seen a few times. Its antigen is as yet unknown. As every portion of the isolated RNA was reverse transcribed, the sequencing read expressed TCRB transcripts. Measured with immunoSEQ multiplex PCR; TCRdb has only the in-frame clones, and not every one. This table holds about 660,000 clones, around 15% found once. Findings and limits, study-wide: Moderate but significant shortening of TCRB CDR3s was recorded in all four CD4+ subsets from Type 1 diabetes patients.

V is TRBV28 and J is TRBJ1-2; 7 nucleotides line up with TRBD1. The sample was naive CD4+ T cells from blood. This sequence was found in a man between 18 and 35 years old with type 1 diabetes. This CDR3 reads CASVGRGYYGYTF. In nucleotides, the CDR3 is TGTGCCAGCGTAGGCAGGGGGTACTATGGCTACACCTTC.